This T cell receptor beta chain derives from a study of shared clonotypes between healthy human individuals. Study results and caveats: When naive CD4 clonotypes were compared across several donors, about 4.8% were shared.

Data came from immunoSEQ multiplex PCR; TCRdb stores just in-frame clones and leaves some out. The sample contains around 990,000 clones, around three quarters of which appear only once. A CD45RA-negative memory subset and a CD45RA+ naive subset were separated from the CD4+ cells. The V gene lost 6 bases and the J gene lost 2 bases, with 14 bases spanning the gap. Germline loops: CDR1 KGHSH, CDR2 LQKENI. This CDR3 contains 14 residues. This clone was seen once. Its antigen is as yet unknown. The same CDR3 arises from other DNA sequences in this sample as well. The material sequenced was memory CD4+ T cells from PBMCs. Subset defined: CD45RA-negative fraction. This sequence joins TRBV18 and TRBJ2-7; D may match TRBD1 or TRBD2 (5 bases each). The clonotype originates from a young man in good health. Some clones in this sample may be carry-over from other donors' samples. The CDR3 nucleotides read TGTGCCAGCTCCCCCGGGACCGTCACCTACGAGCAGTACTTC. Translation: CASSPGTVTYEQYF.